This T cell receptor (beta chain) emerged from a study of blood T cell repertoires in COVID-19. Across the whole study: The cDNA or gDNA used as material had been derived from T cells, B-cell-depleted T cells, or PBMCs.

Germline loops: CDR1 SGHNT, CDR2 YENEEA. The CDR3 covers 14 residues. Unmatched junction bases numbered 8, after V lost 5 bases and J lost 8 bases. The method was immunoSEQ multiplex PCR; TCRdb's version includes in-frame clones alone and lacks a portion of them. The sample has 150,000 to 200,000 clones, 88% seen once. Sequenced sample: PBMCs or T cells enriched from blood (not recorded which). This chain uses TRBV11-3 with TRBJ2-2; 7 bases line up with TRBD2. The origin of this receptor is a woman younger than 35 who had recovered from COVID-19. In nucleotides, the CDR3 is TGTGCCAGCAGCCACTTAGCGGGCGGTGGGGAGCTGTTTTTT. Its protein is CASSHLAGGGELFF.